This TCR beta chain was identified during a study of T cell repertoires in cytomegalovirus infection. Study background: It was recently identified HLA-C-restricted and well-studied HLA-B-restricted CMV epitopes that the study used. An indication of both CMV infection and matching HLA type came from public TCR beta signatures.

Notes on the study in general: Based on cumulative public TCR beta family frequency, carriers of CMV plus the relevant HLA were identified. In two of eight donors, the top clonotype was HLA-C-restricted CMV-specific.

MiXCR was run by TCRdb on the reads, yielding one entry per CDR3 protein. Of about 700,000 distinct CDR3 sequences listed, roughly 36% are singletons. Trimming pared 4 bases from V and 0 bases from J, leaving 19 bases between. Germline values: CDR1 LGHDT, CDR2 YNNKEL (reference sequence). CDR3 length: 18 amino acids. This clonotype has just a few counts. Its specificity is unknown. This rearrangement joins TRBV3-1 to TRBJ2-1, with D possibly TRBD2 on 6 matching bases. The sample in question was cultured PBMCs, obtained from culture after CMV antigen stimulation. The source of this sequence is a human donor in good health (CMV status not recorded). Some clones in this sample may be carry-over from other donors' samples. CDR3 nucleotide sequence: TGTGCCAGCAGCCCTGGCGGGACGGATACCTTCTCCTACAATGAGCAGTTCTTC. It is translated as CASSPGGTDTFSYNEQFF.